The present TCR beta chain was sequenced within a study of memory CD4+ T cells and cytomegalovirus serostatus. Generated by immunoSEQ multiplex PCR, the TCRdb table keeps only in-frame clones and is missing some. The data show roughly 64,000 clones, 77% seen once. This clone was seen a single time. Its cognate antigen is unknown. Single viable CD3+CD4+CD8-CD45RO+ cells were sorted as the memory CD4+ T cells. Whole-study results and caveats: Of under 200 reported CMV TCRbeta sequences, some 70 were found in memory CD4+ repertoires.

The CDR3 is 14 amino acids. Germline assignment: CDR1 SGHNT and CDR2 YYREEE (reference sequence). Deletions cut 0 bases from V and 8 bases from J, with 11 bases between. The sequence was obtained from an adult in good health and CMV-seronegative. The chain uses TRBV5-4 and TRBJ1-4; perhaps TRBD1 as D (5 bases). The sample was memory CD4+ T cells from blood. This chain's CDR3 is CASSLEGFWEKLFF. Written as DNA, the CDR3 is TGTGCCAGCAGCTTGGAGGGGTTCTGGGAAAAACTGTTTTTT.